The 22 T cell receptor beta chains in this list originate from one sample, sequenced in a study of shared clonotypes between healthy human individuals. TCRdb keeps only in-frame clones here, not all; method: immunoSEQ multiplex PCR. This table has 1,100,000 or so clones, approximately 80% appearing once. Sequenced sample: memory CD4+ T cells from PBMCs. As to subset: CD45RA-negative fraction. The receptors come from a man aged 18 to 30 in good health. Some clones in this sample may be carry-over from other donors' samples.

The chain links TRBV6-1 to TRBJ2-7; the D is unclear. Looked up from germline, CDR1 is MNHNS and CDR2 is SASEGT. The CDR3 runs to 15 residues. The V gene lost 6 bases and the J gene lost 2 bases, with 17 bases spanning the gap. The CDR3 protein is CASSKRVSSAYEQYF. The CDR3 region has the DNA TGTGCCAGCAGCAAACGGGTGTCCAGCGCCTACGAGCAGTACTTC.

This chain joins TRBV19 and TRBJ1-5; no reliable D call. The CDR3 runs 13 residues. Deletions cut 7 bases from V and 2 bases from J, with 9 bases between. Germline CDR1 LNHDA, CDR2 SQIVND (reference sequence). The CDR3, as DNA: TGTGCCAGTAAGGTTACAGGCAATCAGCCCCAGCATTTT. Protein sequence: CASKVTGNQPQHF.

The rearrangement joins TRBV5-4 to TRBJ2-7; D perhaps matches TRBD2 (5 bases). Germline CDR1 and CDR2: SGHNT and YYREEE (reference sequence). V was shortened by 4 bases and J by 0 bases, with 14 bases between the two germline ends. CDR3 length equals 15 residues. The CDR3: CASSTARGSSYEQYF. For the CDR3, the DNA is TGTGCCAGCAGCACCGCACGTGGGAGCTCCTACGAGCAGTACTTC.

The chain has TRBV27 and TRBJ2-7; possibly TRBD2 for D (6 bases). This CDR3 region has 18 residues. V was trimmed by 1 base and J by 2 bases, leaving 21 bases between them. Germline V gene lookup returns CDR1 MNHEY and CDR2 SMNVEV (reference sequence). CDR3 amino acids: CASSLLSGAGSATYEQYF. The DNA of the CDR3 is TGTGCCAGCAGTTTATTGTCCGGAGCGGGCTCGGCGACCTACGAGCAGTACTTC.

The chain uses TRBV6-1 and TRBJ2-3; 11 nucleotides match TRBD2. The V gene end was trimmed by 6 bases and the J gene end by 2 bases; junction bases not matched to a gene: 4. Germline V lookup: CDR1 MNHNS, CDR2 SASEGT. The CDR3 totals 15 residues. The CDR3 nucleotides read TGTGCCAGCAGGGAACTAGCGGGAGACACAGATACGCAGTATTTT. The encoded protein is CASRELAGDTDTQYF.

The chain employs TRBV7-8 and TRBJ2-2; D unclear. The CDR3 extends over 15 amino acids. Trimming removed 1 base from V and 5 bases from J, with 11 bases in between. Germline CDR1 is SGHVS and CDR2 is FQNEAQ. The CDR3 loop is CASSLGRVGTGELFF. The CDR3 DNA is TGTGCCAGCAGCTTAGGACGGGTAGGGACCGGGGAGCTGTTTTTT.

This rearrangement joins TRBV29-1 to TRBJ2-5, with 7 bases lining up with TRBD1. Germline CDR1 SQVTM, CDR2 ANQGSEA. The J segment lost 3 bases and the V segment lost 6 bases, leaving 7 bases of the junction unmatched. The CDR3 runs 13 residues. The CDR3 loop reads CSVGRQGKETQYF. In DNA, the CDR3 is TGCAGCGTAGGAAGACAGGGAAAAGAGACCCAGTACTTC.

As regards this clone: This may stem from a read error, because a much larger clone lies one nucleotide away. CDR3 sequence reads: CASSRGLAGRTDTQYF. In nucleotides, the CDR3 is TGTGCCAGCAGCCGGGGACTAGCGGGTCGCACAGATACGCAGTATTTT. The chain links TRBV11-2 to TRBJ2-3, with 12 bases lining up with TRBD2. Per germline, CDR1 SGHAT and CDR2 FQNNGV. The CDR3 is 16 amino acids. V shed 5 bases and J 1 base; nucleotides not matched to a gene: 4.

V gene TRBV27 combines with J gene TRBJ2-7; TRBD2 might be the D (7 bases). This CDR3 contains 16 residues. CDR1 and CDR2 (germline): MNHEY, SMNVEV (reference sequence). V lost 2 bases, J lost 5 bases, and 19 bases lay in between. This CDR3 reads CASSLIVSGGGDEQYF. For the CDR3, the DNA is TGTGCCAGCAGTTTAATCGTGTCGGGGGGCGGGGACGAGCAGTACTTC.

V usage is TRBV5-1 and J usage is TRBJ2-4; 9 bases map to TRBD1. With 4 bases clipped from V and 8 bases from J, the junction kept 7 bases outside the gene matches. CDR3 length equals 14 residues. Germline V lookup: CDR1 SGHRS, CDR2 YFSETQ. In DNA, the CDR3 is TGCGCCAGCAGCACGACAGGGGGTAACTACATTCAGTACTTC. The encoded protein is CASSTTGGNYIQYF.

The genes are TRBV13 and TRBJ2-1; TRBD1 or TRBD2 may be the D gene (5 bases each). CDR1 PRHDT and CDR2 FYEKMQ come from the germline V gene (reference sequence). CDR3 size: 13 residues. V was shortened by 5 bases and J by 4 bases, with 9 bases between the two germline ends. The CDR3 DNA reads TGTGCCAGCAGCCGGGACGGGTACAATGAGCAGTTCTTC. The encoded protein is CASSRDGYNEQFF.

This clone was observed once. The chain is built from TRBV7-9 and TRBJ2-7; 7 nucleotides match TRBD2. Germline values: CDR1 SEHNR, CDR2 FQNEAQ (reference sequence). The CDR3 totals 16 residues. After removal of 5 bases from V and 0 bases from J, the junction contained 10 bases not matched to a gene. The CDR3 loop reads CASSGGRDAYSYEQYF. The CDR3, as DNA: TGTGCCAGCAGCGGGGGGAGGGACGCCTACTCCTACGAGCAGTACTTC.

This chain uses TRBV10-2 with TRBJ2-5; TRBD2 matches at 8 bases. There are 12 residues in the CDR3. V lost 5 bases to trimming and J lost 8 bases; unmatched junction nucleotides: 4. Germline values: CDR1 WSHSY, CDR2 SAAADI. CDR3 DNA sequence: TGCGCCAGCAGTTCGAGCGGGAGTACCCAGTACTTC. Translating gives CASSSSGSTQYF.

The CDR3 region is CASSGTGETQYF. For the CDR3, the DNA is TGTGCCAGCAGCGGAACCGGGGAGACCCAGTACTTC. This chain connects TRBV11-3 to TRBJ2-5; D unclear. The CDR3 length is 12 residues. Per germline, CDR1 SGHNT and CDR2 YENEEA. Trimming took off 5 bases at V and 5 bases at J, with 9 bases between the two ends.

This sequence joins TRBV27 and TRBJ1-2; 10 positions agree with TRBD1. The germline gives CDR1 MNHEY, CDR2 SMNVEV (reference sequence). J lost 4 bases, V lost 6 bases, and 5 bases had no gene match. The length of the CDR3 is 14 residues. The CDR3 reads CASRRQGAGYGYTF. Written as DNA, the CDR3 is TGTGCCAGCAGGAGACAGGGGGCAGGCTATGGCTACACCTTC.

V usage is TRBV11-2 and J usage is TRBJ2-7; 10 nucleotides agree with TRBD2. The germline gives CDR1 SGHAT, CDR2 FQNNGV. The V gene end was trimmed by 1 base and the J gene end by 1 base; junction bases not matched to a gene: 10. The CDR3 is made up of 18 amino acids. The CDR3 DNA sequence: TGTGCCAGCAGCTTAGTGCGAGGACTAGCGGACGGATCCTACGAGCAGTACTTC. It is translated as CASSLVRGLADGSYEQYF.

The chain couples TRBV6-5 to TRBJ1-2; 7 nucleotides line up with TRBD1. Germline V lookup: CDR1 MNHEY, CDR2 SVGAGI. The length of the CDR3 is 16 residues. V was pared by 0 bases and J by 4 bases, with 8 bases of the junction left unmatched. The CDR3 DNA is TGTGCCAGCAGTTACTCAATAATTGGGACAGCCTATGGCTACACCTTC. Its translation is CASSYSIIGTAYGYTF.

The chain recombines TRBV5-1 with TRBJ2-1; D gene unclear. Germline CDR1 is SGHRS and CDR2 is YFSETQ. The CDR3 loop spans 14 amino acids. V was shortened by 0 bases and J by 2 bases, with 6 bases between the two germline ends. The CDR3 nucleotides are TGCGCCAGCAGCTTGGAACTACCCTACAATGAGCAGTTCTTC. As protein: CASSLELPYNEQFF.

The rearrangement links TRBV10-3 to TRBJ2-4, with D hard to call. There are 15 residues in the CDR3. CDR1 and CDR2 from the germline V gene are ENHRY and SYGVKD. Trimming removed 0 bases from V and 9 bases from J, with 15 bases in between. The CDR3 protein is CAISESLATWGIQYF. The CDR3 DNA reads as TGTGCCATCAGTGAGTCATTGGCTACCTGGGGCATTCAGTACTTC.

Notes on this clone: The same CDR3 is also encoded by other DNA sequences in this sample. The V call is TRBV28, the J call TRBJ1-2; 10 nucleotides line up with TRBD1. V dropped 6 bases and J dropped 2; count of bases not matched to a gene: 3. CDR3 size: 14 residues. Looked up from germline, CDR1 is MDHEN and CDR2 is SYDVKM. As DNA, the CDR3 is TGTGCCAGCAGCCTGACAGGGGGCAACTATGGCTACACCTTC. It codes for CASSLTGGNYGYTF.

The chain joins TRBV28 to TRBJ2-1; unclear D gene. Germline V lookup: CDR1 MDHEN, CDR2 SYDVKM. CDR3 length equals 14 residues. Between the trimmed V and J ends, which lost 7 bases and 7 bases, there was a span of 17 bases. This chain's CDR3 is CASTPPGGWNEQFF. For the CDR3, the DNA is TGTGCCAGCACCCCCCCAGGTGGGTGGAATGAGCAGTTCTTC.

The chain carries TRBV19 and TRBJ2-1; no definite D call. V shed 9 bases and J shed 4 bases, with 16 bases lying between them. Germline CDR1 is LNHDA and CDR2 is SQIVND (reference sequence). The CDR3 is 14 residues long. The CDR3 sequence is CARRRRRIYNEQFF. The CDR3 region has the DNA TGTGCCAGGCGCCGTAGACGGATATACAATGAGCAGTTCTTC.